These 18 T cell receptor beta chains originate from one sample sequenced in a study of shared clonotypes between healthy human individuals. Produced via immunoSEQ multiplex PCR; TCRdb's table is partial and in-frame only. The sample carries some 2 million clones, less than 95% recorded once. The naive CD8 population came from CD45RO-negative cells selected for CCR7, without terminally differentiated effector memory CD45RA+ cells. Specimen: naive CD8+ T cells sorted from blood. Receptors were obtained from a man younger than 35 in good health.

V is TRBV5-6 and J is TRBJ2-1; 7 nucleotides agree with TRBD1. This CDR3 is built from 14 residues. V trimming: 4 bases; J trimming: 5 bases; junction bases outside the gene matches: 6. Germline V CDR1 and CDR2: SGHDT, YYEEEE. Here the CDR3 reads CASSPDGTDNEQFF. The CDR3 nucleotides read TGTGCCAGCAGCCCGGACGGGACAGACAATGAGCAGTTCTTC.

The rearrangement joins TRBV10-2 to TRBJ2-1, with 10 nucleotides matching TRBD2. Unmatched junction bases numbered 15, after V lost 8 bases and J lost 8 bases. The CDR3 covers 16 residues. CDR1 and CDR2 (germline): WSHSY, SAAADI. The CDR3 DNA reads TGCGCCAGCCTAGATAGCGGGGGGCTCGGAACCGATGAGCAGTTCTTC. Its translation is CASLDSGGLGTDEQFF.

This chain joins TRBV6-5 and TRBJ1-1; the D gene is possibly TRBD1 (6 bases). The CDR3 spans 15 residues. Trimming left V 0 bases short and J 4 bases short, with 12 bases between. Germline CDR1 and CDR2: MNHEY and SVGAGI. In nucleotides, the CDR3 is TGTGCCAGCAGTTACTCGCAGGGGTTTATCACTGAAGCTTTCTTT. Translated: CASSYSQGFITEAFF.

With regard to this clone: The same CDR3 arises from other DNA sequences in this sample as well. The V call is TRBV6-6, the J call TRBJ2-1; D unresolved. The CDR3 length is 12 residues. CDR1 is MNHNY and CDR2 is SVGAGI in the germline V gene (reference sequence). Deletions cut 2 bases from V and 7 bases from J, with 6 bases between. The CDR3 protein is CASSYVRNEQFF. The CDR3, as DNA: TGTGCCAGCAGTTACGTGCGAAATGAGCAGTTCTTC.

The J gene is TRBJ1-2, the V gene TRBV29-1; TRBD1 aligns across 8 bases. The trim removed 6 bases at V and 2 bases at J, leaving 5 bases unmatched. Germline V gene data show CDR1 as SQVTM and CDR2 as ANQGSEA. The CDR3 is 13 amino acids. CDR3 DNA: TGCAGCGTCTTTGGGACAGGCAACTATGGCTACACCTTC. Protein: CSVFGTGNYGYTF.

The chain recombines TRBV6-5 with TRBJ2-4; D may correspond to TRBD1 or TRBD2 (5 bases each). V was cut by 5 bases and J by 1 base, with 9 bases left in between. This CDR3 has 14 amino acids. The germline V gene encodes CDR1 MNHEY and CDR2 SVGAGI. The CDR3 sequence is CASSTGPAKNIQYF. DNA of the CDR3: TGTGCCAGCAGTACGGGACCGGCCAAAAACATTCAGTACTTC.

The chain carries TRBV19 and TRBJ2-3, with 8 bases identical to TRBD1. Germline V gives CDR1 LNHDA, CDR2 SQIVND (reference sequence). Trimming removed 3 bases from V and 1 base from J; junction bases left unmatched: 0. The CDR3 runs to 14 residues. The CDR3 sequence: CASSIRGRTDTQYF. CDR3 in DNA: TGTGCCAGTAGTATCAGGGGGCGCACAGATACGCAGTATTTT. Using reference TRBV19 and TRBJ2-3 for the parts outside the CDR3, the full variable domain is DGGITQSPKYLFRKEGQNVTLSCEQNLNHDAMYWYRQDPGQGLRLIYYSQIVNDFQKGDIAEGYSVSREKKESFPLTVTSAQKNPTAFYLCASSIRGRTDTQYFGPGTRLTVL.

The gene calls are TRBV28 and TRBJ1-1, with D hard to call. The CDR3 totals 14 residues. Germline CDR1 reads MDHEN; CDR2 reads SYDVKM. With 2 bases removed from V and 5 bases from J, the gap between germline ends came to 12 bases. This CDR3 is CASSLDPPRTEAFF. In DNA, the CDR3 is TGTGCCAGCAGTTTAGACCCTCCGAGGACTGAAGCTTTCTTT.

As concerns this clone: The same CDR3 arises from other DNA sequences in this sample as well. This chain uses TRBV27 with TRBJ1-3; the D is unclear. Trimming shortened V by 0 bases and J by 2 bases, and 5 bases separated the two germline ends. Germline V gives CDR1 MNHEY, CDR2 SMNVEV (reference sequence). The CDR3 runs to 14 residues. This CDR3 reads CASSLSRTGNTIYF. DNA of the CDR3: TGTGCCAGCAGTTTATCTCGTACTGGAAACACCATATATTTT.

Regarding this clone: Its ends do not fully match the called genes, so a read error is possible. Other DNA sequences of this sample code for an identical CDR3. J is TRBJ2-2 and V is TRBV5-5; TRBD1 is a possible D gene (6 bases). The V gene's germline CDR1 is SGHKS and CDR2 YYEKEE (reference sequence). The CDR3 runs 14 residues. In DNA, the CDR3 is TGTGCCAGCAGTTTGGGACAGAACACCGGGGAGCTGTTTTTT. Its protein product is CASSLGQNTGELFF.

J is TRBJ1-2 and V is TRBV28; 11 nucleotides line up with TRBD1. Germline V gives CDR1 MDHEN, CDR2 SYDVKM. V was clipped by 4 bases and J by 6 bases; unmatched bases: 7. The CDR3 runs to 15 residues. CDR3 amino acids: CASSYQGQGANGYTF. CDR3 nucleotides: TGTGCCAGCAGTTACCAAGGACAGGGGGCAAATGGCTACACCTTC.

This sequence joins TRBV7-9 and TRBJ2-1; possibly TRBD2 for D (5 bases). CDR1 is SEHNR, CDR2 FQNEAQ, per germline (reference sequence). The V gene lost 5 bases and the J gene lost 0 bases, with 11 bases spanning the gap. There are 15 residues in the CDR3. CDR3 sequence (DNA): TGTGCCAGCAGCCTTAGCGTGAGCTCCTACAATGAGCAGTTCTTC. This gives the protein CASSLSVSSYNEQFF.

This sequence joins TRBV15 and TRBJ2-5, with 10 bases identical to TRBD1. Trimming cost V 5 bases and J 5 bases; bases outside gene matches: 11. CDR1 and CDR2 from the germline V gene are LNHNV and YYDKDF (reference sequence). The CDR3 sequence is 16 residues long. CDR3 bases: TGTGCCACCAGCCCTTCGACAGGGGGCAAGGTGGAGACCCAGTACTTC. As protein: CATSPSTGGKVETQYF.

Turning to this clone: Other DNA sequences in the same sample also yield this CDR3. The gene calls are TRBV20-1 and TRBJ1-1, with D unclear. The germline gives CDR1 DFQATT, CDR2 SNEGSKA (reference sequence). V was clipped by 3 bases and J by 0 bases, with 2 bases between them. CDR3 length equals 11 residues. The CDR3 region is CSASLNTEAFF. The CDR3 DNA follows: TGCAGTGCTAGCCTGAACACTGAAGCTTTCTTT.

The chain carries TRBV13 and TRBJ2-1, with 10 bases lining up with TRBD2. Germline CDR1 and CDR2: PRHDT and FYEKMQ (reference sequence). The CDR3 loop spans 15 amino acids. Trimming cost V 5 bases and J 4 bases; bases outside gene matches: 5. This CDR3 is CASSTRTSGYNEQFF. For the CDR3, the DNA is TGTGCCAGCAGCACCCGGACTAGCGGTTACAATGAGCAGTTCTTC.

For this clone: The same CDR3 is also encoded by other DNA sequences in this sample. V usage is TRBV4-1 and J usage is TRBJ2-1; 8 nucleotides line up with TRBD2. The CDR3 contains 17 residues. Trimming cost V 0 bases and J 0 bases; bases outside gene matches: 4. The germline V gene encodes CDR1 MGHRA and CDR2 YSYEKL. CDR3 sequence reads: CASSQDQRGSSYNEQFF. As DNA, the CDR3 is TGCGCCAGCAGCCAAGATCAGCGGGGGAGCTCCTACAATGAGCAGTTCTTC.

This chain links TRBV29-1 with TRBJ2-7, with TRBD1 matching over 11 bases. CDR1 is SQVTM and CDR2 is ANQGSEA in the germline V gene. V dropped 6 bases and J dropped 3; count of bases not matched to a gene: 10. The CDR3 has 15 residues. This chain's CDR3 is CSVATLDRGLYEQYF. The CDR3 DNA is TGCAGCGTCGCGACTTTGGACAGGGGGCTCTACGAGCAGTACTTC.

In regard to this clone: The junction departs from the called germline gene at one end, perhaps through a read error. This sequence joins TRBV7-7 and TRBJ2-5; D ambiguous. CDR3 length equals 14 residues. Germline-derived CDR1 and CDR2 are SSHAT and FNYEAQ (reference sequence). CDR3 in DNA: TGTGCTAGCAGCTTAGGTCTGTGGAGCGAGACCCAGTACTTC. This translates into CASSLGLWSETQYF.